A selection of T cell receptor beta chains follows, all from one sample in a study of T cell repertoires in cytomegalovirus infection. The antigens these receptors bind are not known. TCRdb independently ran MiXCR on the reads; one entry per CDR3 protein. Among approximately 730,000 distinct CDR3 sequences, roughly 28% were seen once, and the ten largest hold roughly 13%. The source material was cultured CD8+ T cells from PBMCs, sampled from culture after CMV antigen stimulation. These receptors all stem from a human donor in good health (CMV status not recorded). Some clones in this sample may be carry-over from other donors' samples. The CDR3 runs from the conserved cysteine through the conserved F or W. D genes are given only for firm matches. Rows give clone size only sometimes, using once, few, many, or a class for an expanded clone.

J gene: TRBJ2-7; clone size: many; D gene: .; V gene: TRBV7-2; CDR3 DNA: TGTGCCAGCAGCTTAGTATTGGAAATCCACGAGCAGTACTTC; CDR3 protein: CASSLVLEIHEQYF
J gene: TRBJ2-2; clone size: .; D gene: .; V gene: TRBV6-1; CDR3 DNA: TGTGCCAGCCGGATCAACCCAAACACCGGGGAGCTGTTTTTT; CDR3 protein: CASRINPNTGELFF
J gene: TRBJ2-7; clone size: few; D gene: .; V gene: TRBV15; CDR3 DNA: TGTGCCACCAGCACCCGACAGGATCTTACCTACGAGCAGTACTTC; CDR3 protein: CATSTRQDLTYEQYF
J gene: TRBJ1-2; clone size: .; D gene: .; V gene: TRBV19; CDR3 DNA: TGTGCCAGTAGTATAGATCATGGGGATTTCTATGGCTACACCTTC; CDR3 protein: CASSIDHGDFYGYTF
J gene: TRBJ1-6; clone size: few; D gene: .; V gene: TRBV7-2; CDR3 DNA: TGTGCCAGCAGCTTAGCGAATGAAAATTCACCCCTCCACTTT; CDR3 protein: CASSLANENSPLHF
J gene: TRBJ2-7; clone size: few; D gene: .; V gene: TRBV7-6; CDR3 DNA: TGTGCCAGCAGCTCCCACAGCGATAGGGCCTACGAGCAGTACTTC; CDR3 protein: CASSSHSDRAYEQYF
J gene: TRBJ2-1; clone size: .; D gene: .; V gene: TRBV12-5; CDR3 DNA: TGTGCTAGTGGTTTAGTCTTGGAACGACGGGAACAGACCTACAATGAGCAGTTCTTC; CDR3 protein: CASGLVLERREQTYNEQFF
J gene: TRBJ1-2; clone size: .; D gene: .; V gene: TRBV20-1; CDR3 DNA: TGCAGTGCTAGGGTTGAATTCGGCTACACCTTC; CDR3 protein: CSARVEFGYTF
J gene: TRBJ1-5; clone size: .; D gene: .; V gene: TRBV19; CDR3 DNA: TGTGCCAGTAAACAGGGTCAGCAGAATCAGCCCCAGCATTTT; CDR3 protein: CASKQGQQNQPQHF
J gene: TRBJ2-2; clone size: .; D gene: .; V gene: TRBV19; CDR3 DNA: TGTGCCAGCAGTTGGGGTATTCGCACCGGGGAGCTGTTTTTT; CDR3 protein: CASSWGIRTGELFF
J gene: TRBJ1-1; clone size: few; D gene: .; V gene: TRBV6-1; CDR3 DNA: TGTGCCAGCAGAGGGACCCCTGGGGATTTCTTT; CDR3 protein: CASRGTPGDFF
J gene: TRBJ1-1; clone size: .; D gene: .; V gene: TRBV7-2; CDR3 DNA: TGTGCCAGCAGCTTTCCGGGGGGCCGCTTTGAAGCTTTCTTT; CDR3 protein: CASSFPGGRFEAFF
J gene: TRBJ1-5; clone size: .; D gene: .; V gene: TRBV4-3; CDR3 DNA: TGCGCCAGCAGCCAAGATCGGCTCTGGCAGCCCCAGCATTTT; CDR3 protein: CASSQDRLWQPQHF
J gene: TRBJ2-1; clone size: .; D gene: TRBD1; V gene: TRBV4-1; CDR3 DNA: TGCGCCAGCAGCCATTTTGGGACAGGGGGATACAATGAGCAGTTCTTC; CDR3 protein: CASSHFGTGGYNEQFF
J gene: TRBJ2-5; clone size: many; D gene: .; V gene: TRBV7-6; CDR3 DNA: TGTGCCAGCAGCCCCAGGCCAACCGGGCTCCAAGAGACCCAGTACTTC; CDR3 protein: CASSPRPTGLQETQYF
J gene: TRBJ2-5; clone size: .; D gene: .; V gene: TRBV5-8; CDR3 DNA: TGTGCCAGCAGCTTGAGGTCCGCGACCGAGTACCAAGAGACCCAGTACTTC; CDR3 protein: CASSLRSATEYQETQYF
J gene: TRBJ1-1; clone size: .; D gene: TRBD1; V gene: TRBV25-1; CDR3 DNA: TGTGCCAGCGGGGAAGGGACAGTCCGCGTAGCTTTCTTT; CDR3 protein: CASGEGTVRVAFF
J gene: TRBJ2-5; clone size: few; D gene: .; V gene: TRBV7-6; CDR3 DNA: TGTGCCAGCGGCCATCTAGGACAGCAAGAGACCCAGTACTTC; CDR3 protein: CASGHLGQQETQYF
J gene: TRBJ1-2; clone size: .; D gene: .; V gene: TRBV20-1; CDR3 DNA: TGCAGTGCTAGAGAGTACAGGAATTATGGCTACACCTTC; CDR3 protein: CSAREYRNYGYTF
J gene: TRBJ2-3; clone size: .; D gene: TRBD1; V gene: TRBV5-4; CDR3 DNA: TGTGCCAGCAGCTATAAAACAGGGGGCGCGGATACGCAGTATTTT; CDR3 protein: CASSYKTGGADTQYF
J gene: TRBJ2-1; clone size: .; D gene: .; V gene: TRBV6-5; CDR3 DNA: TGTGCCAGCAGGGCGGAGGGGGGCCACTTTGAGCAGTTCTTC; CDR3 protein: CASRAEGGHFEQFF
J gene: TRBJ1-1; clone size: .; D gene: .; V gene: TRBV15; CDR3 DNA: TGTGCCACCCGGGCAGGGCTGGACACTGAAGCTTTCTTT; CDR3 protein: CATRAGLDTEAFF
J gene: TRBJ1-1; clone size: .; D gene: .; V gene: TRBV15; CDR3 DNA: TGTGCCACCAGCAGAGATCACAACATGAACACTGAAGCTTTCTTT; CDR3 protein: CATSRDHNMNTEAFF
J gene: TRBJ2-5; clone size: .; D gene: .; V gene: TRBV6-6; CDR3 DNA: TGTGCCAGCAGTTACTCGATATGGACACCCCAAGAGACCCAGTACTTC; CDR3 protein: CASSYSIWTPQETQYF
J gene: TRBJ2-2; clone size: few; D gene: TRBD2; V gene: TRBV11-3; CDR3 DNA: TGTGCCAGCAGCCCCCGACCGGGACTACCGTGGACCGGGGAGCTGTTTTTT; CDR3 protein: CASSPRPGLPWTGELFF
J gene: TRBJ2-1; clone size: .; D gene: .; V gene: TRBV5-1; CDR3 DNA: TGCGCCAGCAGCTTCAGGGGAGCTGAGCAGTTCTTC; CDR3 protein: CASSFRGAEQFF
J gene: TRBJ2-3; clone size: .; D gene: .; V gene: TRBV3-1; CDR3 DNA: TGTGCCAGCAGCCAAGTTGTCGGACTTCAACCAGATACGCAGTATTTT; CDR3 protein: CASSQVVGLQPDTQYF
J gene: TRBJ1-3; clone size: few; D gene: .; V gene: TRBV12-3/TRBV12-4; CDR3 DNA: TGTGCCAGCAGTTTGGTAGGATCGGCCGGAAACACCATATATTTT; CDR3 protein: CASSLVGSAGNTIYF
J gene: TRBJ1-2; clone size: few; D gene: .; V gene: TRBV27; CDR3 DNA: TGTGCCAGCAGTTTTTCGGGACCCGGGAATGGCTACACCTTC; CDR3 protein: CASSFSGPGNGYTF
J gene: TRBJ2-7; clone size: few; D gene: .; V gene: TRBV19; CDR3 DNA: TGTGCCAGTAGTATCGCGGAGGGGGCGGGCTACGAGCAGTACTTC; CDR3 protein: CASSIAEGAGYEQYF
J gene: TRBJ1-2; clone size: .; D gene: TRBD1; V gene: TRBV10-3; CDR3 DNA: TGTGCCATCAGTTTTTACCGGGACAGAGACGGCTACACCTTC; CDR3 protein: CAISFYRDRDGYTF
J gene: TRBJ1-3; clone size: once; D gene: .; V gene: TRBV7-6; CDR3 DNA: TGTGCCAGCAGCTCTTCAGGGCCTGGAAACACCATATATTTT; CDR3 protein: CASSSSGPGNTIYF